These T cell receptor beta chains were read from a single sample in a study of shared T cell receptors in the human thymus. Clones were read by immunoSEQ multiplex PCR, and TCRdb kept only the in-frame ones, dropping some. The sample records about 660,000 clones, over 75% being singletons. The data also belong to a second study, concerning human thymus T cells.

The sequencing input was thymocytes. These receptors all stem from a boy under three years old with a congenital heart defect. Both conserved end residues are part of each CDR3. A D gene is named only where the DNA matches it firmly. Expanded clones get a size class; other rows say once, few or many, or leave the size out.

D: TRBD2
length: 16
size: NA
J: TRBJ2-7
V: TRBV5-4
CDR3: CASSQGPSGGTYEQYF
DNA: TGTGCCAGCAGCCAAGGGCCTAGCGGGGGCACCTACGAGCAGTACTTC

D: TRBD2
length: 19
size: NA
J: TRBJ2-1
V: TRBV5-1
CDR3: CASSLEGTLGLAGENEQFF
DNA: TGCGCCAGCAGCTTGGAGGGGACCCTCGGACTAGCGGGAGAAAATGAGCAGTTCTTC

D: NA
length: 14
size: NA
J: TRBJ1-6
V: TRBV30
CDR3: CAWSVSGPGRPLHF
DNA: TGTGCCTGGAGTGTAAGCGGCCCCGGGAGACCCCTCCACTTT

D: TRBD2
length: 14
size: NA
J: TRBJ2-5
V: TRBV6-1
CDR3: CASTMASGRETQYF
DNA: TGTGCCAGCACTATGGCTAGCGGGCGAGAGACCCAGTACTTC

D: TRBD2
length: 15
size: NA
J: TRBJ2-3
V: TRBV10-3
CDR3: CAISESLRETDTQYF
DNA: TGTGCCATCAGTGAGTCCTTGCGGGAGACAGATACGCAGTATTTT

D: NA
length: 15
size: once
J: TRBJ2-5
V: TRBV14
CDR3: CASSQDFGLKETQYF
DNA: TGTGCCAGCAGCCAAGACTTTGGGCTAAAAGAGACCCAGTACTTC

D: NA
length: 15
size: once
J: TRBJ2-7
V: TRBV15
CDR3: CATSRDGRPPYEQYF
DNA: TGTGCCACCAGCAGAGATGGGAGGCCCCCCTACGAGCAGTACTTC

D: NA
length: 16
size: NA
J: TRBJ2-3
V: TRBV18
CDR3: CASSPFSVDSTDTQYF
DNA: TGTGCCAGCTCACCGTTCAGCGTCGATAGCACAGATACGCAGTATTTT

D: NA
length: 17
size: once
J: TRBJ2-6
V: TRBV4-2
CDR3: CASSPESGLSGANVLTF
DNA: TGTGCCAGCAGCCCCGAAAGCGGACTCTCTGGGGCCAACGTCCTGACTTTC

D: TRBD2
length: 15
size: NA
J: TRBJ2-3
V: TRBV4-1
CDR3: CASSQIAGVADTQYF
DNA: TGCGCCAGCAGCCAAATAGCGGGAGTCGCAGATACGCAGTATTTT

D: TRBD2
length: 14
size: once
J: TRBJ2-7
V: TRBV9
CDR3: CASRPREDSYEQYF
DNA: TGTGCCAGCAGACCCCGGGAGGACTCCTACGAGCAGTACTTC

D: TRBD1
length: 17
size: NA
J: TRBJ1-4
V: TRBV5-6
CDR3: CASSLKQGFATNEKLFF
DNA: TGTGCCAGCAGCTTGAAACAGGGGTTTGCAACTAATGAAAAACTGTTTTTT

D: TRBD2
length: 15
size: NA
J: TRBJ2-1
V: TRBV7-2
CDR3: CASSYRLAPYNEQFF
DNA: TGTGCCAGCAGCTACCGACTAGCGCCTTACAATGAGCAGTTCTTC

D: TRBD2
length: 16
size: once
J: TRBJ2-2
V: TRBV5-6
CDR3: CASSPPGRASPGELFF
DNA: TGTGCCAGCAGCCCCCCGGGGAGGGCGTCCCCCGGGGAGCTGTTTTTT

D: NA
length: 13
size: NA
J: TRBJ2-2
V: TRBV7-7
CDR3: CASSLKLAGELFF
DNA: TGTGCTAGCAGCTTAAAGTTAGCCGGGGAGCTGTTTTTT

D: NA
length: 13
size: NA
J: TRBJ1-5
V: TRBV10-2
CDR3: CASSGRSGGPQHF
DNA: TGCGCCAGCAGCGGACGGTCAGGAGGGCCCCAGCATTTT

D: NA
length: 14
size: NA
J: TRBJ1-2
V: TRBV5-1
CDR3: CASSFDRPDYGYTF
DNA: TGCGCCAGCAGCTTCGACAGGCCCGACTATGGCTACACCTTC

D: NA
length: 13
size: NA
J: TRBJ2-7
V: TRBV11-1
CDR3: CASRRDLSYEQYF
DNA: TGTGCCAGCAGGCGGGACCTCTCCTACGAGCAGTACTTC

D: TRBD1
length: 15
size: NA
J: TRBJ2-7
V: TRBV7-9
CDR3: CASSLGQPSSYEQYF
DNA: TGTGCCAGCAGCTTGGGACAGCCTTCATCCTACGAGCAGTACTTC

D: TRBD2
length: 18
size: NA
J: TRBJ2-4
V: TRBV27
CDR3: CASSPGLAGGVAKNIQYF
DNA: TGTGCCAGCAGCCCCGGACTAGCGGGAGGTGTAGCCAAAAACATTCAGTACTTC

D: NA
length: 15
size: NA
J: TRBJ1-1
V: TRBV4-3
CDR3: CASSQGAAQGRGAFF
DNA: TGCGCCAGCAGCCAAGGGGCGGCCCAGGGTAGGGGAGCTTTCTTT

D: TRBD1
length: 14
size: once
J: TRBJ2-7
V: TRBV11-3
CDR3: CASSLDRASCEQYF
DNA: TGTGCCAGCAGCCTCGACAGGGCTAGTTGCGAGCAGTACTTC

D: NA
length: 13
size: NA
J: TRBJ1-1
V: TRBV5-8
CDR3: CASSLRGNTEAFF
DNA: TGTGCCAGCAGCTTGAGAGGGAACACTGAAGCTTTCTTT

D: NA
length: 13
size: once
J: TRBJ1-1
V: TRBV7-2
CDR3: CASSRQQNTEAFF
DNA: TGTGCCAGCAGCCGACAGCAGAACACTGAAGCTTTCTTT

D: NA
length: 11
size: NA
J: TRBJ2-1
V: TRBV6-1
CDR3: CASNSVNEQFF
DNA: TGTGCCAGCAACTCGGTCAATGAGCAGTTCTTC

D: NA
length: 13
size: once
J: TRBJ2-5
V: TRBV27
CDR3: CASTRWKGETQYF
DNA: TGTGCCAGCACCCGGTGGAAGGGGGAGACCCAGTACTTC

D: NA
length: 16
size: NA
J: TRBJ1-5
V: TRBV19
CDR3: CASSILQGERNQPQHF
DNA: TGTGCCAGTAGTATCTTACAGGGTGAGAGGAATCAGCCCCAGCATTTT

D: NA
length: 15
size: NA
J: TRBJ1-1
V: TRBV5-1
CDR3: CASSLATGIGGEAFF
DNA: TGCGCCAGCAGCTTGGCTACAGGGATAGGTGGTGAAGCTTTCTTT

D: TRBD1
length: 15
size: NA
J: TRBJ2-1
V: TRBV5-1
CDR3: CASSYLGQYYNEQFF
DNA: TGCGCCAGCAGCTATTTGGGACAGTATTACAATGAGCAGTTCTTC

D: TRBD1
length: 12
size: few
J: TRBJ2-1
V: TRBV5-6
CDR3: CASSATGDEQFF
DNA: TGTGCCAGCAGCGCGACAGGGGATGAGCAGTTCTTC

D: NA
length: 14
size: NA
J: TRBJ2-3
V: TRBV6-5
CDR3: CASSQFQGTDTQYF
DNA: TGTGCCAGCAGCCAATTTCAGGGCACAGATACGCAGTATTTT

D: TRBD1
length: 14
size: NA
J: TRBJ1-2
V: TRBV30
CDR3: CAYNTGQVWPGHTF
DNA: TGTGCCTACAACACGGGACAGGTCTGGCCTGGCCACACCTTC

D: TRBD2
length: 15
size: NA
J: TRBJ2-1
V: TRBV18
CDR3: CASSRGRPEEDEQFF
DNA: TGTGCCAGCTCACGCGGGAGGCCCGAGGAGGATGAGCAGTTCTTC

D: TRBD1
length: 12
size: NA
J: TRBJ2-7
V: TRBV30
CDR3: CAWSVRGREQYF
DNA: TGTGCCTGGAGTGTAAGGGGGCGAGAGCAGTACTTC

D: TRBD1
length: 15
size: NA
J: TRBJ2-5
V: TRBV10-1
CDR3: CASSQQGAHQETQYF
DNA: TGCGCCAGCAGTCAACAGGGGGCCCACCAAGAGACCCAGTACTTC

D: TRBD2
length: 14
size: NA
J: TRBJ2-1
V: TRBV19
CDR3: CASSIGGRANEQFF
DNA: TGTGCCAGTAGTATAGGAGGGAGGGCCAATGAGCAGTTCTTC

D: TRBD2
length: 14
size: NA
J: TRBJ2-7
V: TRBV4-1
CDR3: CASSPGLAGYEQYF
DNA: TGCGCCAGCAGCCCGGGACTAGCGGGCTACGAGCAGTACTTC

D: TRBD2
length: 17
size: NA
J: TRBJ2-6
V: TRBV2
CDR3: CASSEGSGSSGANVLTF
DNA: TGTGCCAGCAGTGAGGGCAGCGGGAGTTCTGGGGCCAACGTCCTGACTTTC

D: NA
length: 13
size: NA
J: TRBJ2-7
V: TRBV29-1
CDR3: CSVEDEWGGEQYF
DNA: TGCAGCGTTGAAGATGAGTGGGGCGGCGAGCAGTACTTC

D: NA
length: 14
size: NA
J: TRBJ1-1
V: TRBV5-5
CDR3: CASSCAQRSPEAFF
DNA: TGTGCCAGCAGCTGCGCTCAGCGAAGCCCTGAAGCTTTCTTT

D: NA
length: 11
size: NA
J: TRBJ2-5
V: TRBV27
CDR3: CASSSEETQYF
DNA: TGTGCCAGCAGTTCAGAAGAGACCCAGTACTTC